This T cell receptor beta chain appears in the sequencing data of a study of Graves' ophthalmopathy and Graves' hyperthyroidism. The germline gives CDR1 MNHEY, CDR2 SVGAGI. The CDR3 covers 16 residues. From RNA, the CDR3 regions of TCR beta chains were amplified and sequenced. An opening RT-PCR round employed HTBI primers and preceded a second-round multiplex PCR. One entry per CDR3 protein results from TCRdb running MiXCR on the multiplex PCR reads. The table shows about 400,000 distinct CDR3 sequences, with around 19% occurring only once. The sample holds many counts of this clonotype. Its ends do not fully match the called genes, so a read error is possible.

This sequence was found in a woman younger than 30 with Graves' ophthalmopathy. This chain uses TRBV6-5 with TRBJ2-5; 7 nucleotides line up with TRBD2. Sequenced sample: peripheral blood. The CDR3 region is CASSYSVPWGGEAQYF. CDR3 sequence (DNA): TGTGCCAGCAGTTACTCGGTCCCGTGGGGGGGAGAGGCCCAGTACTTC.